Listed here are 10 T cell receptor beta chains from one sample, sequenced in a study of T cell repertoires in cytomegalovirus infection. TCRdb independently ran MiXCR on the reads; one entry per CDR3 protein. This repertoire shows around 250,000 distinct CDR3 sequences, approximately 15% found once; its top ten account for approximately 51%. Material for sequencing was CD8+ T cells from PBMCs. The receptors derive from a human donor in good health (CMV status not recorded). Some clones in this sample may be carry-over from other donors' samples.

The V call is TRBV25-1, the J call TRBJ1-3; the D gene is possibly TRBD1 (6 bases). The CDR3 runs to 15 residues. Trimming cost V 6 bases and J 0 bases, with 12 bases left between them. Looked up from germline, CDR1 is MGHDK and CDR2 is SYGVNS. The CDR3 nucleotides read TGTGCCAGCAGATCCAGGGGCTACTCTGGAAACACCATATATTTT. This encodes CASRSRGYSGNTIYF.

The chain recombines TRBV7-6 with TRBJ1-4; TRBD1 agrees at 8 bases. Germline CDR1 and CDR2: SGHVS and FNYEAQ. This CDR3 has 19 amino acids. V lost 5 bases, J lost 0 bases, and 14 bases stayed unmatched. The CDR3 sequence is CASSEVPGQVQPTNEKLFF. CDR3 DNA: TGTGCCAGCAGCGAAGTACCGGGACAGGTACAACCAACTAATGAAAAACTGTTTTTT.

V is TRBV5-6 and J is TRBJ2-1, with 16 bases lining up with TRBD2. V lost 4 bases to trimming and J lost 8 bases; unmatched junction nucleotides: 15. The CDR3 extends over 19 amino acids. The germline V gene encodes CDR1 SGHDT and CDR2 YYEEEE. This chain's CDR3 is CASSPSGLAGGHNADEQFF. The DNA of the CDR3 is TGTGCCAGCAGCCCGTCGGGACTAGCGGGGGGGCACAACGCGGATGAGCAGTTCTTC.

This clonotype was seen a handful of times. The chain is built from TRBV29-1 and TRBJ2-5; TRBD1 matches 10 bases. The CDR3 runs 13 residues. In germline, CDR1 is SQVTM, CDR2 ANQGSEA. V lost 7 bases and J lost 2; bases outside the gene matches: 4. This CDR3 reads CSGQGAFQETQYF. As DNA, the CDR3 is TGCAGCGGACAGGGGGCGTTTCAAGAGACCCAGTACTTC.

This clonotype appeared a few times. The V and J genes are TRBV28 and TRBJ1-1; a weak D match, TRBD1 (5 bases). This CDR3 is built from 15 residues. Germline loops: CDR1 MDHEN, CDR2 SYDVKM. The V and J ends lost 2 bases and 3 bases respectively, with 13 bases between them. CDR3 amino acids: CASSLVAGWDTEAFF. DNA for the CDR3: TGTGCCAGCAGTTTAGTGGCAGGGTGGGACACTGAAGCTTTCTTT.

The V and J genes are TRBV5-4 and TRBJ2-7, with 13 bases that match TRBD2. Trimming at V came to 4 bases and at J to 3 bases, leaving 4 bases not matched to a gene. The CDR3 runs to 15 residues. Germline CDR1 and CDR2: SGHNT and YYREEE (reference sequence). CDR3 region: CASSLGTSGDYEQYF. The CDR3 nucleotides read TGTGCCAGCAGCCTCGGGACTAGCGGGGACTACGAGCAGTACTTC.

This chain uses TRBV10-3 with TRBJ2-3; D is unclear. The germline V and J ends were trimmed by 0 bases and 5 bases, with 9 bases remaining between them. There are 14 residues in the CDR3. Germline-derived CDR1 and CDR2 are ENHRY and SYGVKD. The CDR3 DNA reads as TGTGCCATCAGTGAGTCTGGGGTAGGAGATACGCAGTATTTT. This codes for CAISESGVGDTQYF.

The genes are TRBV2 and TRBJ1-6; D unresolved. The CDR3 has 18 amino acids. CDR1 and CDR2 (germline): SNHLY, FYNNEI. V was trimmed by 2 bases and J by 4 bases, leaving 18 bases between them. CDR3: CASSEITTKARYNSPLHF. The CDR3 DNA reads as TGTGCCAGCAGTGAAATAACAACTAAGGCCCGATATAATTCACCCCTCCACTTT.

V is TRBV2 and J is TRBJ2-2; 13 bases agree with TRBD2. CDR3 length: 18 residues. The germline gives CDR1 SNHLY, CDR2 FYNNEI. The V and J ends lost 1 base and 5 bases, in that order; junction bases with no gene match: 7. The CDR3 loop is CASSEETSGGALTGELFF. For the CDR3, the DNA is TGTGCCAGCAGTGAAGAAACTAGCGGGGGGGCCTTGACCGGGGAGCTGTTTTTT.

The rearrangement uses TRBV19 and TRBJ2-4; D perhaps matches TRBD2 (5 bases). This CDR3 is 15 amino acids long. CDR1 and CDR2 (germline): LNHDA, SQIVND (reference sequence). The ends were cut back, 5 bases at V and 7 bases at J, with 18 bases in the middle. CDR3 in DNA: TGTGCCAGTAGTCTAACCGGGCTCGAGGGTAACATTCAGTACTTC. It yields the protein CASSLTGLEGNIQYF.